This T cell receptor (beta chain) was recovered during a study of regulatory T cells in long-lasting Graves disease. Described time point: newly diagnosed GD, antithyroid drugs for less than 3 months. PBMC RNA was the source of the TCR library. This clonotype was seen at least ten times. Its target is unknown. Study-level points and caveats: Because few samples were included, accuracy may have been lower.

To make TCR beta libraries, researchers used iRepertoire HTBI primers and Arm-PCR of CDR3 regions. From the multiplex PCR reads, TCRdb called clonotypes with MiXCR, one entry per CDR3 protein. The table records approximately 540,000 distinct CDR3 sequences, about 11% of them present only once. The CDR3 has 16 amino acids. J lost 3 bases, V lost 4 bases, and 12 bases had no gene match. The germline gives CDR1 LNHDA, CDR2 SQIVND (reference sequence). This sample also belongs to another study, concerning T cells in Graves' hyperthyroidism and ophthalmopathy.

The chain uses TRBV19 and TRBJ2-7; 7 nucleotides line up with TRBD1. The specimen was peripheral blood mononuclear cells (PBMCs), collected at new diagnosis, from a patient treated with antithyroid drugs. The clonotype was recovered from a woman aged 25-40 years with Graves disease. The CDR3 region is CASSSLEGASGYEQYF. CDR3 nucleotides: TGTGCCAGTAGTAGCCTCGAGGGGGCCTCTGGCTACGAGCAGTACTTC.